This T cell receptor beta chain was captured by sequencing in a study of regulatory T cells in long-lasting Graves disease. Study observations and caveats: Accuracy could have been hurt by small sample size. When disease was persistent, TRBV28, TRBJ1-2 and TRBJ2-5 were the favored segments.

Indicated time point: newly diagnosed GD, antithyroid drugs for less than 3 months. Following extraction of RNA from PBMCs, that RNA was used to make the TCR library. This clonotype appeared a few times. The antigen remains unidentified. The CDR3 covers 14 residues. Per germline, CDR1 SQVTM and CDR2 ANQGSEA. Trimming removed 3 bases from V and 8 bases from J, with 18 bases in between. In building TCR beta libraries, iRepertoire HTBI primers were used together with Arm-PCR of CDR3 regions. Using its own MiXCR run on the multiplex PCR reads, TCRdb lists one record per CDR3 protein. This table has roughly 420,000 distinct CDR3 sequences, 16% appearing once. The data were also submitted as part of a second study, on T cells in Graves' hyperthyroidism and ophthalmopathy. That source reports: Patients showing uncontrolled infection, other autoimmune disease, pregnancy or lactation were ineligible. Blood also contained most expanded thyroid clonotypes above 0.001.

The gene calls are TRBV29-1 and TRBJ2-3; D possibly corresponds to TRBD1 (5 bases). This material consisted of peripheral blood mononuclear cells (PBMCs), taken at new diagnosis, from a patient treated with antithyroid drugs. The receptor was derived from a woman younger than 45 with Graves disease. CDR3 coding DNA: TGCAGCGTTGATATGACCACAGGAAGGGGTACGCAGTATTTT. Encoded protein: CSVDMTTGRGTQYF.